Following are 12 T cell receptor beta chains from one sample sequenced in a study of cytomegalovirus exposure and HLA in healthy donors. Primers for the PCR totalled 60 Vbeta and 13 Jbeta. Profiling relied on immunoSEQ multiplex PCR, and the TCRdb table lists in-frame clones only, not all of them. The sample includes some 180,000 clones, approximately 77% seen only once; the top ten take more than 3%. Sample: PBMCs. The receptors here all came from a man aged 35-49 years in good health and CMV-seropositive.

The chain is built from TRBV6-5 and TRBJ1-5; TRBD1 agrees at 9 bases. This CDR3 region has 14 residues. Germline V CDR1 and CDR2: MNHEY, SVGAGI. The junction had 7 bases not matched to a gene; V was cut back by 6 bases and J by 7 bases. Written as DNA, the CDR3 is TGTGCCAGCAGGACAGGGGGTCAAGGACAGCCCCAGCATTTT. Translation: CASRTGGQGQPQHF.

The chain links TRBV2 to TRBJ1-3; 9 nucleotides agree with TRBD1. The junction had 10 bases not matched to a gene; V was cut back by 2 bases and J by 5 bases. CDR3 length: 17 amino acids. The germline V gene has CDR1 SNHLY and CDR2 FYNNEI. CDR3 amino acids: CASSETGTGIGRNTIYF. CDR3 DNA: TGTGCCAGCAGTGAAACCGGGACAGGGATTGGTAGAAACACCATATATTTT.

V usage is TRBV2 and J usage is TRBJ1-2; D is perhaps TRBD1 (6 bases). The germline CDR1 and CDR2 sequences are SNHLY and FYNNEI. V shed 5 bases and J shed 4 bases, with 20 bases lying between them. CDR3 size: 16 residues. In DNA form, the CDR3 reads TGTGCCAGCAGTACCCCGACCTCAGGGGTGTTCTATGGCTACACCTTC. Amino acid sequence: CASSTPTSGVFYGYTF.

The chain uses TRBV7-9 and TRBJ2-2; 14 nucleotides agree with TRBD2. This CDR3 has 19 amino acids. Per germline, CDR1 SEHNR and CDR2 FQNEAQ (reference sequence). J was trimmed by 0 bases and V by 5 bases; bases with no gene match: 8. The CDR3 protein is CASSPIMTSGGANTGELFF. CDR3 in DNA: TGTGCCAGCAGCCCCATAATGACTAGCGGGGGGGCGAACACCGGGGAGCTGTTTTTT.

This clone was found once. The CDR3 reads CASSILTLAKNIQYF. Here the CDR3 DNA reads TGTGCCAGTAGTATCCTGACACTAGCCAAAAACATTCAGTACTTC. The rearrangement links TRBV19 to TRBJ2-4, with D uncertain. The CDR3 spans 15 residues. The V gene lost 3 bases and the J gene lost 0 bases, with 9 bases spanning the gap. Per germline, CDR1 LNHDA and CDR2 SQIVND (reference sequence).

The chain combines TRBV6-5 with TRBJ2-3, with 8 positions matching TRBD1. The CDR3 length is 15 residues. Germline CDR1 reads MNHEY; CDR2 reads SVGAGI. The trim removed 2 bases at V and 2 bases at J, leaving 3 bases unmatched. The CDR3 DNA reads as TGTGCCAGCAGTTACCAGGACAGGGACACAGATACGCAGTATTTT. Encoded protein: CASSYQDRDTDTQYF.

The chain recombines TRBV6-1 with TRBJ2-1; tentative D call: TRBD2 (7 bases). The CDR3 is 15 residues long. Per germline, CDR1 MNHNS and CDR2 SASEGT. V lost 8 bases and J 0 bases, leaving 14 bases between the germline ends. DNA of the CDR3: TGTGCCAGCGGGGGGGGCTCAGTCTCCTACAATGAGCAGTTCTTC. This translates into CASGGGSVSYNEQFF.

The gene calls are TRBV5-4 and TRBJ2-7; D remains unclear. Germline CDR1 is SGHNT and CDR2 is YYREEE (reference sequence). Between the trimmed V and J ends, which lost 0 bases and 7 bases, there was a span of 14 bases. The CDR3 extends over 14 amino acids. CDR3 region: CASSLDPRSREQYF. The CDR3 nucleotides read TGTGCCAGCAGCTTGGACCCACGAAGTAGAGAGCAGTACTTC.

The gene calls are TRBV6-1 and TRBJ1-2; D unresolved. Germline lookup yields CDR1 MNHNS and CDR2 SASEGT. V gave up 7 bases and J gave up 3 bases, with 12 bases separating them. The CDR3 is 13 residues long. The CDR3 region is CASTKRSDYGYTF. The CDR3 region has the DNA TGTGCCAGCACCAAACGGTCGGACTATGGCTACACCTTC.

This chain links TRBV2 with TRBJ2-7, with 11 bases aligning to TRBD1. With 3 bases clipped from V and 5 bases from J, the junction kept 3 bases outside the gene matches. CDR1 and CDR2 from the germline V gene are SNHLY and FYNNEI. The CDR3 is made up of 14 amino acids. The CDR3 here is CASSEGQGVDEQYF. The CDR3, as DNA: TGTGCCAGCAGTGAGGGACAGGGGGTTGACGAGCAGTACTTC.

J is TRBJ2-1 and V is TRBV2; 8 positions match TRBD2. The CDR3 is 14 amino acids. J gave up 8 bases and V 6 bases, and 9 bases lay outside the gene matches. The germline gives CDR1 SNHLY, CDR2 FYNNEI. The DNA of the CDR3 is TGTGCCAGCAGCGCCGGGGGGGCACGGTATGAGCAGTTCTTC. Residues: CASSAGGARYEQFF.

CDR3 in DNA: TGTGCCAGCAGTTATCGGGGGCAAGAGACCCAGTACTTC. Amino acids: CASSYRGQETQYF. The chain has TRBV6-6 and TRBJ2-5; possibly TRBD2 for D (6 bases). In germline, CDR1 is MNHNY, CDR2 SVGAGI (reference sequence). Trimming removed 3 bases at V and 2 bases at J, with 7 bases between. This CDR3 has 13 amino acids.